These 32 T cell receptor beta chains came from one sample sequenced in a study of T cell responses to AZD1222 COVID-19 vaccine. Method: immunoSEQ multiplex PCR; TCRdb's copy keeps in-frame clones and lacks some. Among about 61,000 clones, 81% were seen once, and the ten largest hold about 27%. The sample was peripheral blood, taken 28 days after the second AZD1222 dose. The receptors were sampled from an adult who received the AZD1222 COVID-19 vaccine.

The chain links TRBV19 to TRBJ2-3, with D perhaps TRBD2 (6 bases). Germline V lookup: CDR1 LNHDA, CDR2 SQIVND (reference sequence). This CDR3 comprises 13 residues. Trimming took 8 bases from V and 1 from J, leaving 10 bases between them. CDR3 coding DNA: TGTGCCAGTTCGCGGGACGGCACAGATACGCAGTATTTT. Protein sequence: CASSRDGTDTQYF. The full variable domain, completed using reference TRBV19 and TRBJ2-3, is DGGITQSPKYLFRKEGQNVTLSCEQNLNHDAMYWYRQDPGQGLRLIYYSQIVNDFQKGDIAEGYSVSREKKESFPLTVTSAQKNPTAFYLCASSRDGTDTQYFGPGTRLTVL.

V gene TRBV7-9 combines with J gene TRBJ1-5, with unresolved D. This CDR3 contains 14 residues. CDR1 is SEHNR, CDR2 FQNEAQ, per germline (reference sequence). Trimming removed 3 bases at V and 6 bases at J, with 12 bases between. The CDR3 is CASSFPGFGQPQHF. DNA for the CDR3: TGTGCCAGCAGCTTTCCTGGGTTCGGTCAGCCCCAGCATTTT.

This sequence joins TRBV4-3 and TRBJ2-1; D might be TRBD1 or TRBD2, each matching 5 bases. The V end was cut by 3 bases, the J end by 8 bases, with 14 bases between. CDR1 and CDR2 (germline): LGHNA, YSLEER. The CDR3 extends over 14 amino acids. The DNA of the CDR3 is TGCGCCAGCAGCCATGGGGGTACTTGGGATGAGCAGTTCTTC. Its protein product is CASSHGGTWDEQFF.

V gene TRBV3-1 (or the pseudogene TRBV3-2) combines with J gene TRBJ2-3, with 10 bases identical to TRBD1. The CDR3 runs 15 residues. Germline CDR1 reads LGHDT; CDR2 reads YNNKEL (reference sequence). After removal of 4 bases from V and 4 bases from J, the junction contained 5 bases not matched to a gene. The CDR3 region is CASSLRDRGSDTQYF. For the CDR3, the DNA is TGTGCCAGCAGCCTCCGGGACAGGGGATCAGATACGCAGTATTTT.

The V and J genes are TRBV30 and TRBJ2-5; 7 bases line up with TRBD1. Losses at the gene ends were 5 bases for V and 2 bases for J; bases not matched to a gene: 5. Germline lookup yields CDR1 GTSNPN and CDR2 SVGIG (reference sequence). CDR3 length equals 13 residues. The CDR3 DNA is TGTGCCTGGGACCAGGGACAGCAAGAGACCCAGTACTTC. Its translation is CAWDQGQQETQYF.

The chain combines TRBV9 with TRBJ2-3; D may correspond to TRBD1 or TRBD2 (6 bases each). Germline-derived CDR1 and CDR2 are SGDLS and YYNGEE. This CDR3 has 15 residues. V was clipped by 0 bases and J by 5 bases, with 13 bases between them. CDR3 coding DNA: TGTGCCAGCAGCGTAGCGGGGGCGCTTAAAGATACGCAGTATTTT. Protein: CASSVAGALKDTQYF.

The chain links TRBV7-2 to TRBJ1-1; D is possibly TRBD1 (5 bases). Trimming left V 6 bases short and J 0 bases short, with 11 bases between. The CDR3 loop spans 14 amino acids. Germline V lookup: CDR1 SGHTA, CDR2 FQGNSA. This CDR3 reads CASRAGQLNTEAFF. The CDR3, as DNA: TGTGCCAGCAGGGCGGGGCAGTTGAACACTGAAGCTTTCTTT.

This chain links TRBV11-2 with TRBJ2-5; D unresolved. This CDR3 contains 14 residues. Germline assignment: CDR1 SGHAT and CDR2 FQNNGV. Trimming shortened V by 2 bases and J by 1 base, and 8 bases separated the two germline ends. CDR3 residues: CASSLTLGQETQYF. CDR3 coding DNA: TGTGCCAGCAGCTTAACCCTGGGCCAAGAGACCCAGTACTTC.

This clone was recorded once. The chain links TRBV4-3 to TRBJ2-4; 11 bases fit TRBD2. Germline values: CDR1 LGHNA, CDR2 YSLEER. The CDR3 covers 21 residues. The junction had 13 bases not matched to a gene; V was cut back by 0 bases and J by 0 bases. Here the CDR3 reads CASSQDLVVSGRGKAKNIQYF. The CDR3 DNA reads TGCGCCAGCAGCCAAGATCTGGTCGTTAGCGGGAGGGGGAAAGCCAAAAACATTCAGTACTTC.

The gene calls are TRBV19 and TRBJ1-1; the match to TRBD1 covers 7 bases. Germline CDR1 LNHDA, CDR2 SQIVND (reference sequence). The J segment lost 0 bases and the V segment lost 5 bases, leaving 6 bases of the junction unmatched. CDR3 length: 15 residues. Written as DNA, the CDR3 is TGTGCCAGTAGTGGCCAGGGGGGGATGAACACTGAAGCTTTCTTT. It codes for CASSGQGGMNTEAFF. The complete variable domain, with remaining parts taken from reference TRBV19 and TRBJ1-1, reads DGGITQSPKYLFRKEGQNVTLSCEQNLNHDAMYWYRQDPGQGLRLIYYSQIVNDFQKGDIAEGYSVSREKKESFPLTVTSAQKNPTAFYLCASSGQGGMNTEAFFGQGTRLTVV.

The V call is TRBV7-2, the J call TRBJ1-3, with 7 bases fitting TRBD1. This CDR3 has 15 amino acids. Germline-derived CDR1 and CDR2 are SGHTA and FQGNSA. The ends lost 5 bases at V and 3 bases at J; junction bases unmatched: 7. CDR3 coding DNA: TGTGCCAGCAGCACCGCGACAGGGTATGGAAACACCATATATTTT. It yields the protein CASSTATGYGNTIYF.

The chain uses TRBV10-2 and TRBJ2-2; D might be TRBD2 (5 bases). The V end was cut by 7 bases, the J end by 5 bases, with 11 bases between. Germline lookup yields CDR1 WSHSY and CDR2 SAAADI. This CDR3 contains 13 residues. The CDR3 region is CASTSTYTGELFF. The CDR3 nucleotides are TGCGCCAGCACTAGCACTTATACCGGGGAGCTGTTTTTT.

This clone was picked up one time. J is TRBJ2-7 and V is TRBV11-2; 7 bases fit TRBD1. CDR3 length equals 16 residues. The germline gives CDR1 SGHAT, CDR2 FQNNGV. With V trimmed by 8 bases and J by 5 bases, 18 bases remained unmatched. CDR3 residues: CASSLMWKGARHEQYF. The CDR3 coding sequence is TGTGCCAGCTCCCTTATGTGGAAGGGGGCGCGCCACGAGCAGTACTTC.

The V and J genes are TRBV7-7 and TRBJ2-2; D perhaps matches TRBD1 (5 bases). The V end lost 3 bases, the J end lost 1 base, and 9 bases lay between the germline ends. Germline CDR1 and CDR2: SSHAT and FNYEAQ (reference sequence). The CDR3 spans 15 residues. Written as DNA, the CDR3 is TGTGCCAGCAGCTTGGCAGGGTGGAACACCGGGGAGCTGTTTTTT. It yields the protein CASSLAGWNTGELFF.

The chain employs TRBV7-8 and TRBJ1-2; possibly TRBD1 for D (6 bases). Germline values: CDR1 SGHVS, CDR2 FQNEAQ. CDR3 length: 13 residues. V gave up 4 bases and J gave up 5 bases, with 11 bases separating them. This CDR3 is CASSSGTFYGYTF. The CDR3 DNA reads as TGTGCCAGCAGCTCAGGGACATTTTATGGCTACACCTTC.

The CDR3 nucleotides are TGTGCCAGCAGACCCGGGGGGATGGGCGCGAGCTCCTATAATTCACCCCTCCACTTT. Its translation: CASRPGGMGASSYNSPLHF. This chain connects TRBV3-1 (or the pseudogene TRBV3-2) to TRBJ1-6, with D tentatively TRBD1 (5 bases). Germline-derived CDR1 and CDR2 are LGHDT and YNNKEL (reference sequence). V was pared by 6 bases and J by 0 bases, with 21 bases between. The CDR3 extends over 19 amino acids.

The chain uses TRBV2 and TRBJ2-2, with 9 bases lining up with TRBD1. The CDR3 covers 14 residues. CDR1 is SNHLY, CDR2 FYNNEI, per germline. J lost 6 bases, V lost 7 bases, and 6 bases had no gene match. The CDR3 loop reads CASTRTGAAGELFF. The CDR3 bases are TGTGCCAGCACTCGGACAGGGGCGGCCGGGGAGCTGTTTTTT.

This chain connects TRBV6-2 or TRBV6-3 to TRBJ2-1, with D unresolved. The CDR3 has 13 residues. V gave up 6 bases and J gave up 9 bases, with 15 bases separating them. Germline-derived CDR1 and CDR2 are MNHEY and SVGEGT. The CDR3 is CASSPNHPSEQFF. The CDR3 nucleotides read TGTGCCAGCAGCCCCAACCATCCGAGTGAGCAGTTCTTC.

The rearrangement joins TRBV4-1 to TRBJ2-1, with a possible D match to TRBD1 (6 bases). Trimming left V 1 base short and J 7 bases short, with 8 bases between. CDR3 length: 13 residues. CDR1 MGHRA and CDR2 YSYEKL come from the germline V gene. In nucleotides, the CDR3 is TGCGCCAGCAGCCAAGGAGGGGGTAATGAGCAGTTCTTC. It specifies CASSQGGGNEQFF.

This chain joins TRBV6-5 and TRBJ2-7; the D gene could be TRBD1 or TRBD2 (5 bases each). Trimming left V 2 bases short and J 5 bases short, with 16 bases between. Germline CDR1 reads MNHEY; CDR2 reads SVGAGI. This CDR3 is built from 15 residues. For the CDR3, the DNA is TGTGCCAGCAGTTACCTAGGCACTAGGGGCGACGAGCAGTACTTC. Its translation: CASSYLGTRGDEQYF.

The chain carries TRBV11-1 and TRBJ2-7; D is possibly TRBD2 (5 bases). Germline CDR1 SGHAT, CDR2 FQDESV (reference sequence). The CDR3 length is 14 residues. V shed 3 bases and J shed 2 bases, with 11 bases lying between them. The CDR3 coding sequence is TGTGCCAGCAGCTTCGGGGTGTACGCCTACGAGCAGTACTTC. Its protein product is CASSFGVYAYEQYF.

The chain joins TRBV28 to TRBJ1-2; no reliable D call. V was clipped by 1 base and J by 6 bases, with 15 bases between them. This CDR3 is 15 amino acids long. CDR1 MDHEN and CDR2 SYDVKM come from the germline V gene. CDR3 DNA: TGTGCCAGCAGTTTATTCCCAGAGGGCAGCGATGGCTACACCTTC. As protein: CASSLFPEGSDGYTF.

This clone was seen once. The chain has TRBV27 and TRBJ1-5, with unresolved D. The CDR3 covers 15 residues. The germline V and J ends were trimmed by 6 bases and 3 bases, with 15 bases remaining between them. Germline CDR1 MNHEY, CDR2 SMNVEV (reference sequence). DNA for the CDR3: TGTGCCAGCAGCGTTACGGACCCCTACAATCAGCCCCAGCATTTT. Its protein product is CASSVTDPYNQPQHF.

This sequence joins TRBV7-2 and TRBJ2-7, with D possibly being TRBD1 (6 bases). The CDR3 totals 17 residues. The V end lost 1 base, the J end lost 2 bases, and 18 bases lay between the germline ends. CDR1 SGHTA and CDR2 FQGNSA come from the germline V gene. For the CDR3, the DNA is TGTGCCAGCAGCTTAGTAGCAACCGGGACACGGACCTACGAGCAGTACTTC. Its protein product is CASSLVATGTRTYEQYF.

This clone was observed a single time. The chain combines TRBV4-3 with TRBJ2-2; 10 bases are a match to TRBD2. Germline CDR1 is LGHNA and CDR2 is YSLEER. V shed 2 bases, J shed 7 bases, and the junction held 4 bases outside the gene matches. This CDR3 is 15 amino acids long. CDR3: CASSQTSGTGGELFF. The DNA of the CDR3 is TGCGCCAGCAGCCAAACTAGCGGGACGGGCGGGGAGCTGTTTTTT.

The chain combines TRBV19 with TRBJ2-1; TRBD2 aligns across 8 bases. Per germline, CDR1 LNHDA and CDR2 SQIVND (reference sequence). The V segment lost 7 bases and the J segment 0 bases; nucleotides outside the gene matches: 8. This CDR3 spans 16 amino acids. In DNA form, the CDR3 reads TGTGCCAGTACCCCGGCGGGGGGCTACTCCTACAATGAGCAGTTCTTC. Residues: CASTPAGGYSYNEQFF.

The chain links TRBV19 to TRBJ1-5; D unclear. Per the germline V gene, CDR1 is LNHDA and CDR2 is SQIVND (reference sequence). Trimming removed 6 bases from V and 2 bases from J, with 5 bases in between. The CDR3 loop spans 12 amino acids. In nucleotides, the CDR3 is TGTGCCAGTAGGAGGGGCAATCAGCCCCAGCATTTT. Its translation: CASRRGNQPQHF.

The V gene is TRBV3-1 (or the pseudogene TRBV3-2), the J gene TRBJ2-7; a possible D gene is TRBD1 (6 bases). V was cut by 3 bases and J by 6 bases, with 12 bases left in between. Germline CDR1 is LGHDT and CDR2 is YNNKEL (reference sequence). CDR3 length: 13 residues. The CDR3 region is CASSQTRTAEQYF. The CDR3 DNA reads as TGTGCCAGCAGCCAGACTCGGACAGCCGAGCAGTACTTC.

This clone showed up just a few times. The chain is built from TRBV27 and TRBJ2-5; 7 bases line up with TRBD1. Per the germline V gene, CDR1 is MNHEY and CDR2 is SMNVEV (reference sequence). This CDR3 has 14 amino acids. V was pared by 1 base and J by 2 bases, with 1 base of the junction left unmatched. The CDR3 spells CASSLLGQQETQYF. CDR3 sequence (DNA): TGTGCCAGCAGTTTATTGGGACAGCAAGAGACCCAGTACTTC.

The gene calls are TRBV6-5 and TRBJ1-2; D remains unclear. Germline assignment: CDR1 MNHEY and CDR2 SVGAGI. V lost 4 bases, J lost 2 bases, and 8 bases lay in between. The CDR3 consists of 13 residues. As DNA, the CDR3 is TGTGCCAGCAGTTCCGACGGGAACTATGGCTACACCTTC. This codes for CASSSDGNYGYTF.

The chain couples TRBV7-8 to TRBJ2-1; 8 nucleotides align to TRBD2. This CDR3 has 17 amino acids. J lost 4 bases, V lost 4 bases, and 12 bases had no gene match. In germline, CDR1 is SGHVS, CDR2 FQNEAQ. CDR3 region: CASSSFPGSGAYNEQFF. In nucleotides, the CDR3 is TGTGCCAGCAGCTCCTTCCCGGGTAGCGGGGCGTACAATGAGCAGTTCTTC.

The chain recombines TRBV7-9 with TRBJ2-5; 8 positions match TRBD1. The CDR3 runs to 16 residues. V gave up 5 bases and J gave up 5 bases; unmatched junction bases: 13. CDR1 is SEHNR and CDR2 is FQNEAQ in the germline V gene (reference sequence). This CDR3 is CASSPGGRGRLETQYF. CDR3 DNA sequence: TGTGCCAGCAGCCCCGGGGGCAGGGGGCGCTTGGAGACCCAGTACTTC.